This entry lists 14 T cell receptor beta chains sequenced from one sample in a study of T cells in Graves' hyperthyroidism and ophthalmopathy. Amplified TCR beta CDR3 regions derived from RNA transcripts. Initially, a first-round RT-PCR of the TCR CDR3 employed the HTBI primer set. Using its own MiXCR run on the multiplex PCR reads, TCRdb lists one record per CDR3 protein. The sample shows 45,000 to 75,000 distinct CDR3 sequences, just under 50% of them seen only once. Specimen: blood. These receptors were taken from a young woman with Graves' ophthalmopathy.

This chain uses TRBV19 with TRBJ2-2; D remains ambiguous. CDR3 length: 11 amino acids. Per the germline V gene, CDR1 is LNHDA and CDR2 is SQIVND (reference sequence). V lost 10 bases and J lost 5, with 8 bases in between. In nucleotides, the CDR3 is TGTGCCACCACCGGGACCGGGGAGCTGTTTTTT. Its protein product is CATTGTGELFF.

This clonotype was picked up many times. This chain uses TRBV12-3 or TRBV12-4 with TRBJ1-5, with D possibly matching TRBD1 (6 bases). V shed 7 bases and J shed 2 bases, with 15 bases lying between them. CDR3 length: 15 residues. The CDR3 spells CASTLWGGRNQPQHF. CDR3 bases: TGTGCCAGCACTCTATGGGGGGGGCGCAATCAGCCCCAGCATTTT.

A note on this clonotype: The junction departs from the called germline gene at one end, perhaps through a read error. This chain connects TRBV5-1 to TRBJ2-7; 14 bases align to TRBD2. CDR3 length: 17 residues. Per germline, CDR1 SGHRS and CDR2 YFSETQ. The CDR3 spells CASSLSGTSGRTGELYF. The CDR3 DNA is TGCGCCAGCAGCTTGTCCGGGACTAGCGGGAGAACCGGGGAGCTGTACTTC. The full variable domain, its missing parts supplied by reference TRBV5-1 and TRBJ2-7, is KAGVTQTPRYLIKTRGQQVTLSCSPISGHRSVSWYQQTPGQGLQFLFEYFSETQRNKGNFPGRFSGRQFSNSRSEMNVSTLELGDSALYLCASSLSGTSGRTGELYFGPGTRLTVT.

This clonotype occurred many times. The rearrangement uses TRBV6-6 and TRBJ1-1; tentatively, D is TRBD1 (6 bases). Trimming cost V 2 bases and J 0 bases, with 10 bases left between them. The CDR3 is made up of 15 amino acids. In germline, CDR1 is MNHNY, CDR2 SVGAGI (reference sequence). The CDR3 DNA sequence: TGTGCCAGCAGTTACGGTACAGGGTTGAACACTGAAGCTTTCTTT. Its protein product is CASSYGTGLNTEAFF.

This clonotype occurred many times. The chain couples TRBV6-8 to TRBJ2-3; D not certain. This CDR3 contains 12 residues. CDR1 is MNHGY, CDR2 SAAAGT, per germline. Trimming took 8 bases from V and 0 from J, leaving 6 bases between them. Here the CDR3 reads CASEWSTDTQYF. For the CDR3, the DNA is TGTGCCAGCGAATGGAGCACAGATACGCAGTATTTT.

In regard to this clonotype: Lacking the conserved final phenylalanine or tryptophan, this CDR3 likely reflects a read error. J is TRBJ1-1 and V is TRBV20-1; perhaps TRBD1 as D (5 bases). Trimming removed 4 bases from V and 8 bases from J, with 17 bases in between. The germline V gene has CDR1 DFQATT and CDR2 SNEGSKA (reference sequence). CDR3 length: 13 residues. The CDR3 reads CSATKGIYPEAFL. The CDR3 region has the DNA TGCAGTGCTACTAAGGGGATATACCCCGAAGCTTTCCTT.

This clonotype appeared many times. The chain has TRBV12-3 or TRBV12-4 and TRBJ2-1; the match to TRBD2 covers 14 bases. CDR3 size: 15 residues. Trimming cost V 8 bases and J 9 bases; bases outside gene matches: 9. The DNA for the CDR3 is TGTGCCAGCGGGGCCGGGACTAGCGGGAGTGGTGAGCAGTTCTTC. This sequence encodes CASGAGTSGSGEQFF.

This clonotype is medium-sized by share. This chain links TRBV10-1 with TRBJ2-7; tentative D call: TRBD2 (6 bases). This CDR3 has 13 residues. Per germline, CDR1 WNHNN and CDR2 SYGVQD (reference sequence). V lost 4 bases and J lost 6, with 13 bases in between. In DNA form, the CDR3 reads TGCGCCAGCAGTGCGGTAGGGGAGGCCGAGCAGTACTTC. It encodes CASSAVGEAEQYF.

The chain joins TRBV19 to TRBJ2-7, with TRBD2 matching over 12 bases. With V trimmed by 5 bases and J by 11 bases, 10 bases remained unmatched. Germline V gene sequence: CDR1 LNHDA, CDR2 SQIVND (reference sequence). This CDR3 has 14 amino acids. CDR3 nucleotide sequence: TGTGCCAGTAGTCCGAGGACTAGCGGGATGTGGAAGTACTTC. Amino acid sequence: CASSPRTSGMWKYF. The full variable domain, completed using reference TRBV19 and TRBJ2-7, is DGGITQSPKYLFRKEGQNVTLSCEQNLNHDAMYWYRQDPGQGLRLIYYSQIVNDFQKGDIAEGYSVSREKKESFPLTVTSAQKNPTAFYLCASSPRTSGMWKYFGPGTRLTVT.

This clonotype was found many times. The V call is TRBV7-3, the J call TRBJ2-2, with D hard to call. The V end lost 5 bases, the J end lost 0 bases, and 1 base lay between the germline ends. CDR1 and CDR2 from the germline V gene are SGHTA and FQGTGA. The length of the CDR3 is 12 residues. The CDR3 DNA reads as TGTGCCAGCAGCACGAACACCGGGGAGCTGTTTTTT. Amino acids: CASSTNTGELFF.

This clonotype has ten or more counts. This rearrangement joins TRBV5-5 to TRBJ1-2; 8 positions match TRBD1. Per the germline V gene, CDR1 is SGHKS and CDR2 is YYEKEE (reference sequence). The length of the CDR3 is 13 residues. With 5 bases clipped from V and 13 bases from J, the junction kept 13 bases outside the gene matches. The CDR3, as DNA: TGTGCCAGCAGTCTGGCACAGGGGGAGAGGCGCACCTTC. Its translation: CASSLAQGERRTF.

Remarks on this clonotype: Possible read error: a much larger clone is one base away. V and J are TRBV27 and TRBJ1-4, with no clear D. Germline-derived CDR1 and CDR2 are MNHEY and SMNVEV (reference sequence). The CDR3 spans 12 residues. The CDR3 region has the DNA TGTGCCAGCAGTTTAACTAATGAAAAACTGCTTTTT. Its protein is CASSLTNEKLLF.

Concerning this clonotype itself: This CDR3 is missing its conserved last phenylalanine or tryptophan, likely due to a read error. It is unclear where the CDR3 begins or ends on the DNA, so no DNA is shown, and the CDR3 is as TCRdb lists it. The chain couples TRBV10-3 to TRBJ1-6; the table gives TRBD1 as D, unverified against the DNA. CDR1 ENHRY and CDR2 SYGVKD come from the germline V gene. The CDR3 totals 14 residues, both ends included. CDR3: CAISPQGANSPPHY.

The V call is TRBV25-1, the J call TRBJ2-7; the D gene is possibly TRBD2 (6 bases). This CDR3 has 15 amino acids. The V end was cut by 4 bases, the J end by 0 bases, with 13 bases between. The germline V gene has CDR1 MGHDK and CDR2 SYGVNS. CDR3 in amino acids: CASSGRGTYSYEQYF. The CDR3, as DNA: TGTGCCAGCAGTGGACGCGGGACGTACTCCTACGAGCAGTACTTC.